The 28 T cell receptor beta chains below come from one sample, sequenced in a study of cytomegalovirus exposure and HLA in healthy donors. A multiplex PCR was run with 60 Vbeta primers and 13 Jbeta primers. Method: immunoSEQ multiplex PCR; TCRdb's copy keeps in-frame clones and lacks some. Here the sample spans 150,000 to 180,000 clones, around 80% being singletons. The sample comprised PBMCs. The receptors were gathered from a woman between 40 and 50 years old in good health and CMV-seropositive.

This clone appeared a single time. The chain recombines TRBV9 with TRBJ2-1, with D possibly matching TRBD2 (6 bases). V shed 0 bases and J shed 4 bases, with 11 bases lying between them. The germline V gene encodes CDR1 SGDLS and CDR2 YYNGEE. CDR3 length equals 15 residues. The CDR3 bases are TGTGCCAGCAGCGTAGACGGGACTTCATACAATGAGCAGTTCTTC. Translated: CASSVDGTSYNEQFF.

Here the CDR3 DNA reads TGTGCCAGCAGTGCCTTAGGGCGGGGCGAGCAGTACTTC. It is translated as CASSALGRGEQYF. The chain is built from TRBV6-1 and TRBJ2-7; a weak D match, TRBD2 (6 bases). Germline CDR1 and CDR2: MNHNS and SASEGT. The V end was cut by 4 bases, the J end by 6 bases, with 13 bases between. The CDR3 consists of 13 residues.

The CDR3 here is CASGSGGRADNEQFF. CDR3 DNA: TGTGCTAGTGGTTCGGGCGGGAGGGCGGACAATGAGCAGTTCTTC. The J gene is TRBJ2-1, the V gene TRBV12-5; TRBD2 aligns across 9 bases. Losses at the gene ends were 4 bases for V and 5 bases for J; bases not matched to a gene: 6. This CDR3 is 15 amino acids long. Germline V gives CDR1 LGHNT, CDR2 FRNRAP.

The chain recombines TRBV7-2 with TRBJ2-5; TRBD2 aligns across 8 bases. The CDR3 is 15 residues long. The germline V gene encodes CDR1 SGHTA and CDR2 FQGNSA. V was pared by 2 bases and J by 5 bases, with 7 bases of the junction left unmatched. CDR3 sequence: CASSLQAGGVETQYF. The CDR3 DNA reads as TGTGCCAGCAGCTTACAGGCGGGAGGAGTGGAGACCCAGTACTTC. The full variable domain, in which reference TRBV7-2 and TRBJ2-5 provide the parts outside the CDR3, is GAGVSQSPSNKVTEKGKDVELRCDPISGHTALYWYRQSLGQGLEFLIYFQGNSAPDKSGLPSDRFSAERTGGSVSTLTIQRTQQEDSAVYLCASSLQAGGVETQYFGPGTRLLVL.

The J gene is TRBJ2-1, the V gene TRBV5-1; D gene uncertain. Trimming removed 4 bases at V and 2 bases at J, with 16 bases between. The CDR3 has 16 amino acids. The V gene's germline CDR1 is SGHRS and CDR2 YFSETQ. The CDR3 region is CASSARRSNAYNEQFF. CDR3 nucleotide sequence: TGCGCCAGCAGCGCTCGTCGGAGTAATGCCTACAATGAGCAGTTCTTC.

The chain employs TRBV30 and TRBJ2-7; TRBD2 might be the D (6 bases). Germline V CDR1 and CDR2: GTSNPN, SVGIG (reference sequence). The V end lost 6 bases, the J end lost 5 bases, and 17 bases lay between the germline ends. There are 13 residues in the CDR3. As DNA, the CDR3 is TGTGCCTGTTCCGGGACTCTCTGGGACGAGCAGTACTTC. Encoded protein: CACSGTLWDEQYF.

The chain joins TRBV28 to TRBJ2-2; no clear D. The V and J ends lost 3 bases and 6 bases respectively, with 5 bases between them. The germline V gene encodes CDR1 MDHEN and CDR2 SYDVKM. The CDR3 runs to 12 residues. CDR3 bases: TGTGCCAGCAGTTTGTATCCCGGGGAGCTGTTTTTT. Translating gives CASSLYPGELFF.

The chain employs TRBV11-2 and TRBJ2-3; possibly TRBD2 for D (5 bases). The CDR3 contains 14 residues. Trimming took 7 bases from V and 4 from J, leaving 15 bases between them. Germline V lookup: CDR1 SGHAT, CDR2 FQNNGV. The CDR3 protein is CASTPGGSADTQYF. The CDR3 DNA reads as TGTGCCAGCACCCCAGGTGGTAGCGCAGATACGCAGTATTTT.

This clone was detected a few times. The chain recombines TRBV9 with TRBJ1-6; D unresolved. Germline values: CDR1 SGDLS, CDR2 YYNGEE. Trimming removed 0 bases at V and 0 bases at J, with 7 bases between. This CDR3 spans 16 amino acids. CDR3 loop: CASSVVWSSYNSPLHF. The DNA of the CDR3 is TGTGCCAGCAGCGTAGTTTGGAGCTCCTATAATTCACCCCTCCACTTT.

This chain joins TRBV5-1 and TRBJ1-1, with 8 bases lining up with TRBD1. This CDR3 is built from 15 residues. Per the germline V gene, CDR1 is SGHRS and CDR2 is YFSETQ. The V gene end was trimmed by 0 bases and the J gene end by 1 base; junction bases not matched to a gene: 2. The CDR3 region is CASSLGQGANTEAFF. CDR3 nucleotide sequence: TGCGCCAGCAGCTTGGGGCAGGGGGCGAACACTGAAGCTTTCTTT.

V usage is TRBV11-3 and J usage is TRBJ2-1, with 7 bases lining up with TRBD2. The J segment lost 7 bases and the V segment lost 4 bases, leaving 13 bases of the junction unmatched. The CDR3 has 16 residues. Germline V gene sequence: CDR1 SGHNT, CDR2 YENEEA. The CDR3, as DNA: TGTGCCAGCAGCTCACCCACCCCAAGCGGGATTAATGAGCAGTTCTTC. As protein: CASSSPTPSGINEQFF. Full variable domain (rest looked up from reference TRBV11-3 and TRBJ2-1): EAGVVQSPRYKIIEKKQPVAFWCNPISGHNTLYWYLQNLGQGPELLIRYENEEAVDDSQLPKDRFSAERLKGVDSTLKIQPAELGDSAVYLCASSSPTPSGINEQFFGPGTRLTVL.

J is TRBJ1-1 and V is TRBV28, with D possibly matching TRBD1 (6 bases). V gave up 7 bases and J gave up 5 bases, with 14 bases separating them. The CDR3 spans 13 residues. Per the germline V gene, CDR1 is MDHEN and CDR2 is SYDVKM. The CDR3 nucleotides read TGTGCCAGCATTCGCACAGGGTATACTGAAGCTTTCTTT. Residues: CASIRTGYTEAFF.

The chain is built from TRBV5-6 and TRBJ2-1, with D possibly TRBD2 on 6 matching bases. V was trimmed by 1 base and J by 5 bases, leaving 10 bases between them. The germline V gene encodes CDR1 SGHDT and CDR2 YYEEEE. The CDR3 length is 14 residues. As DNA, the CDR3 is TGTGCCAGCAGCTTGCGCGGGGCGGACAATGAGCAGTTCTTC. This encodes CASSLRGADNEQFF. The variable domain in full, with the rest retrieved from reference TRBV5-6 and TRBJ2-1, is DAGVTQSPTHLIKTRGQQVTLRCSPKSGHDTVSWYQQALGQGPQFIFQYYEEEERQRGNFPDRFSGHQFPNYSSELNVNALLLGDSALYLCASSLRGADNEQFFGPGTRLTVL.

This clone came up once. CDR3 loop: CASSRTVDQPQHF. Written as DNA, the CDR3 is TGTGCCAGCAGTCGGACAGTAGATCAGCCCCAGCATTTT. The rearrangement joins TRBV28 to TRBJ1-5, with a possible D match to TRBD1 (6 bases). This CDR3 has 13 amino acids. Trimming removed 5 bases from V and 5 bases from J, with 10 bases in between. Germline V gene data show CDR1 as MDHEN and CDR2 as SYDVKM.

The chain joins TRBV28 to TRBJ2-1; D perhaps matches TRBD2 (6 bases). V was trimmed by 4 bases and J by 0 bases, leaving 16 bases between them. Germline assignment: CDR1 MDHEN and CDR2 SYDVKM. This CDR3 comprises 17 residues. CDR3 sequence: CASSSPAAGSSYNEQFF. The DNA of the CDR3 is TGTGCCAGCAGTTCACCCGCGGCGGGAAGCTCCTACAATGAGCAGTTCTTC.

The genes are TRBV7-8 and TRBJ2-1; TRBD1 agrees at 7 bases. With 5 bases clipped from V and 4 bases from J, the junction kept 8 bases outside the gene matches. Germline V gene sequence: CDR1 SGHVS, CDR2 FQNEAQ. CDR3 length: 15 amino acids. Here the CDR3 DNA reads TGTGCCAGCAGCCCAGACAGGGAATTTTACAATGAGCAGTTCTTC. Translated, it gives CASSPDREFYNEQFF.

The chain combines TRBV5-1 with TRBJ1-1; no clear D. The V gene lost 0 bases and the J gene lost 7 bases, with 10 bases spanning the gap. The CDR3 is 13 amino acids. Germline V gene lookup returns CDR1 SGHRS and CDR2 YFSETQ. The CDR3, as DNA: TGCGCCAGCAGCTTGGATGCGGGTCTTGAAGCTTTCTTT. Protein product: CASSLDAGLEAFF.

The chain has TRBV28 and TRBJ1-2, with unresolved D. Germline lookup yields CDR1 MDHEN and CDR2 SYDVKM. This CDR3 is 11 amino acids long. Trimming removed 5 bases at V and 8 bases at J, with 9 bases between. CDR3 loop: CASSDVGGYTF. CDR3 sequence (DNA): TGTGCCAGCAGTGACGTCGGGGGCTACACCTTC.

J is TRBJ2-5 and V is TRBV7-3; 13 nucleotides align to TRBD2. Germline V gene sequence: CDR1 SGHTA, CDR2 FQGTGA. The CDR3 is made up of 19 amino acids. After removal of 5 bases from V and 2 bases from J, the junction contained 14 bases not matched to a gene. CDR3 loop: CASSPPNPGLAGAQETQYF. The CDR3 DNA sequence: TGTGCCAGCAGCCCACCTAACCCTGGACTAGCGGGAGCACAAGAGACCCAGTACTTC.

The rearrangement joins TRBV19 to TRBJ2-7; TRBD1 matches at 8 bases. V was pared by 5 bases and J by 3 bases, with 6 bases of the junction left unmatched. CDR1 is LNHDA, CDR2 SQIVND, per germline (reference sequence). The CDR3 is 14 amino acids. The CDR3 coding sequence is TGTGCCAGTAGTCTGGGCAGGGGGCTCTACGAGCAGTACTTC. Translation gives CASSLGRGLYEQYF.

This clone was seen only once. This chain joins TRBV5-1 and TRBJ1-1, with 9 bases matching TRBD1. With 0 bases clipped from V and 7 bases from J, the junction kept 13 bases outside the gene matches. Germline V lookup: CDR1 SGHRS, CDR2 YFSETQ. The CDR3 is 17 residues long. The CDR3 loop reads CASSLAPTGTGKNEAFF. As DNA, the CDR3 is TGCGCCAGCAGCTTGGCCCCAACCGGGACAGGGAAGAATGAAGCTTTCTTT.

This clone was found once. The genes are TRBV2 and TRBJ2-2; TRBD1 agrees at 8 bases. Germline CDR1 is SNHLY and CDR2 is FYNNEI. The V gene end was trimmed by 6 bases and the J gene end by 4 bases; junction bases not matched to a gene: 4. The CDR3 spans 14 residues. The CDR3 sequence: CASRQGAITGELFF. The DNA of the CDR3 is TGTGCCAGCAGGCAGGGGGCGATCACCGGGGAGCTGTTTTTT.

The chain carries TRBV4-2 and TRBJ1-1; TRBD1 might be the D (5 bases). This CDR3 spans 15 amino acids. Trimming took 2 bases from V and 1 from J, leaving 11 bases between them. The germline gives CDR1 LGHNA, CDR2 YNFKEQ. The CDR3 loop is CASSQLDTQNTEAFF. The CDR3 nucleotides are TGTGCCAGCAGCCAACTGGACACACAGAACACTGAAGCTTTCTTT.

The rearrangement uses TRBV10-3 and TRBJ2-3; weak D call: TRBD2 (6 bases). V lost 3 bases to trimming and J lost 2 bases, with 12 bases between them. CDR3 length: 15 amino acids. From germline, CDR1 is ENHRY and CDR2 SYGVKD. CDR3 protein: CAISDRLASTDTQYF. In nucleotides, the CDR3 is TGTGCCATCAGTGACCGTCTAGCGTCCACAGATACGCAGTATTTT.

The chain links TRBV27 to TRBJ2-7; a possible D gene is TRBD2 (7 bases). The CDR3 covers 16 residues. V was trimmed by 0 bases and J by 6 bases, leaving 18 bases between them. The germline V gene has CDR1 MNHEY and CDR2 SMNVEV (reference sequence). CDR3 in DNA: TGTGCCAGCAGTTTATCGCCGGGGGGCGCTTCGTCCGAGCAGTACTTC. It yields the protein CASSLSPGGASSEQYF.

The chain combines TRBV29-1 with TRBJ1-1; tentative D call: TRBD1 (6 bases). The V gene's germline CDR1 is SQVTM and CDR2 ANQGSEA. Trimming left V 7 bases short and J 1 base short, with 10 bases between. This CDR3 spans 12 amino acids. The CDR3 nucleotides are TGCAGCGCCCAGACAGGGAACACTGAAGCTTTCTTT. Its translation is CSAQTGNTEAFF. The variable domain in full, completed from reference TRBV29-1 and TRBJ1-1, reads SAVISQKPSRDICQRGTSLTIQCQVDSQVTMMFWYRQQPGQSLTLIATANQGSEATYESGFVIDKFPISRPNLTFSTLTVSNMSPEDSSIYLCSAQTGNTEAFFGQGTRLTVV.

The rearrangement uses TRBV5-1 and TRBJ2-3; D gene uncertain. Trimming pared 4 bases from V and 7 bases from J, leaving 10 bases between. The CDR3 totals 12 residues. CDR1 and CDR2 (germline): SGHRS, YFSETQ. The CDR3: CASSGSLNTQYF. The CDR3 DNA follows: TGCGCCAGCAGCGGTAGCCTAAATACGCAGTATTTT.

The sample holds a few counts of this clone. The genes are TRBV5-6 and TRBJ2-7; the match to TRBD2 covers 8 bases. Germline trimming cut 4 bases from V and 0 bases from J; bases unmatched to any gene: 6. The CDR3 covers 15 residues. Germline V gene data show CDR1 as SGHDT and CDR2 as YYEEEE. Here the CDR3 reads CASSPPSGGSYEQYF. In DNA form, the CDR3 reads TGTGCCAGCAGCCCGCCGAGCGGGGGCTCCTACGAGCAGTACTTC.